Shown below are 21 T cell receptor beta chains from a single sample sequenced in a study of PD-1 blockade in classical Hodgkin lymphoma. Profiled with immunoSEQ multiplex PCR; TCRdb holds only in-frame clones, not every one. The sample lists thousands of clones; nearly 85% were seen once. As to time point: cycle 4 day 1 (C4D1), after six to seven weeks of nivolumab. No patient escaped relapse after autologous stem cell transplantation, and brentuximab vedotin exposure varied. Sequenced material: peripheral blood mononuclear cells (PBMCs), taken before the fourth cycle of nivolumab. These receptor sequences come from a human donor with classical Hodgkin lymphoma.

In its sample, this clone was seen once. This chain links TRBV5-6 with TRBJ1-3, with unresolved D. V lost 0 bases and J lost 0, with 4 bases in between. This CDR3 is built from 14 residues. Germline V gene lookup returns CDR1 SGHDT and CDR2 YYEEEE. CDR3 region: CASSLGGSGNTIYF. The CDR3, as DNA: TGTGCCAGCAGCTTGGGGGGCTCTGGAAACACCATATATTTT.

This chain uses TRBV7-9 with TRBJ2-3, with TRBD1 identical over 8 bases. This CDR3 has 16 residues. CDR1 is SEHNR, CDR2 FQNEAQ, per germline (reference sequence). V shed 2 bases and J 5 bases; nucleotides not matched to a gene: 9. The CDR3 coding sequence is TGTGCCAGCAGCTTAACGACAGGGGTCTTCGGAGATACGCAGTATTTT. Protein product: CASSLTTGVFGDTQYF.

J is TRBJ2-1 and V is TRBV9; 8 bases line up with TRBD1. Trimming at V came to 3 bases and at J to 6 bases, leaving 11 bases not matched to a gene. Germline V gives CDR1 SGDLS, CDR2 YYNGEE. The CDR3 length is 16 residues. The CDR3 DNA reads as TGTGCCAGCAGCGCCCAGGGGGCGCGGATTATCAATGAGCAGTTCTTC. Its translation: CASSAQGARIINEQFF.

The genes are TRBV6-5 and TRBJ2-2, with D perhaps TRBD2 (5 bases). The V and J ends lost 7 bases and 6 bases respectively, with 12 bases between them. Germline loops: CDR1 MNHEY, CDR2 SVGAGI. The CDR3 runs to 13 residues. The CDR3 DNA follows: TGTGCCAGCACGCCTCTAGCCCCCGGGGAGCTGTTTTTT. This encodes CASTPLAPGELFF.

CDR3 DNA: TGTGCCAGCAGAAAAGGACAGGGGGGCGTAGAGCCCCAGCATTTT. This codes for CASRKGQGGVEPQHF. V gene TRBV6-6 combines with J gene TRBJ1-5; 10 nucleotides agree with TRBD1. CDR1 is MNHNY and CDR2 is SVGAGI in the germline V gene (reference sequence). The CDR3 spans 15 residues. The junction had 10 bases not matched to a gene; V was cut back by 6 bases and J by 8 bases.

This rearrangement joins TRBV11-2 to TRBJ2-3, with TRBD2 matching 12 bases. Germline V CDR1 and CDR2: SGHAT, FQNNGV. This CDR3 comprises 15 residues. V dropped 4 bases and J dropped 5; count of bases not matched to a gene: 4. The CDR3 loop is CASSSLAGGKDTQYF. DNA for the CDR3: TGTGCCAGCAGCTCACTAGCGGGGGGTAAAGATACGCAGTATTTT.

The V call is TRBV19, the J call TRBJ2-2; weak D call: TRBD2 (7 bases). The CDR3 extends over 12 amino acids. Germline V gene lookup returns CDR1 LNHDA and CDR2 SQIVND (reference sequence). The ends were cut back, 8 bases at V and 4 bases at J, with 8 bases in the middle. CDR3 protein: CASGGATGELFF. In DNA form, the CDR3 reads TGTGCCAGTGGGGGGGCCACCGGGGAGCTGTTTTTT.

This clone has just one count. This chain links TRBV5-4 with TRBJ2-1; the match to TRBD2 covers 7 bases. The CDR3 totals 16 residues. Germline values: CDR1 SGHNT, CDR2 YYREEE (reference sequence). Trimming took 0 bases from V and 3 from J; bases not matched to a gene: 6. The CDR3: CASSLALLAGYNEQFF. DNA of the CDR3: TGTGCCAGCAGCTTGGCCTTATTAGCGGGCTACAATGAGCAGTTCTTC.

A few counts support this clone. The gene calls are TRBV18 and TRBJ2-1; 7 nucleotides line up with TRBD2. The germline CDR1 and CDR2 sequences are KGHSH and LQKENI. There are 15 residues in the CDR3. Trimming removed 2 bases from V and 8 bases from J; junction bases left unmatched: 9. The CDR3, as DNA: TGTGCCAGCTCACCAGCGGGGGTTCGGAGGGATGAGCAGTTCTTC. It encodes CASSPAGVRRDEQFF. The variable domain in full, completed from reference TRBV18 and TRBJ2-1, reads NAGVMQNPRHLVRRRGQEARLRCSPMKGHSHVYWYRQLPEEGLKFMVYLQKENIIDESGMPKERFSAEFPKEGPSILRIQQVVRGDSAAYFCASSPAGVRRDEQFFGPGTRLTVL.

V gene TRBV30 combines with J gene TRBJ2-3; TRBD1 matches at 7 bases. CDR1 and CDR2 from the germline V gene are GTSNPN and SVGIG (reference sequence). Trimming removed 5 bases from V and 2 bases from J; junction bases left unmatched: 1. This CDR3 region has 12 residues. CDR3 protein: CAWGTATDTQYF. DNA of the CDR3: TGTGCCTGGGGGACAGCCACAGATACGCAGTATTTT.

The genes are TRBV4-3 and TRBJ1-6; a weak D match, TRBD1 (5 bases). Germline V CDR1 and CDR2: LGHNA, YSLEER. This CDR3 contains 13 residues. V gave up 3 bases and J gave up 7 bases, with 7 bases separating them. The CDR3 DNA follows: TGCGCCAGCAGCCACCGACAGAATTCACCCCTCCACTTT. It specifies CASSHRQNSPLHF.

The genes are TRBV5-6 and TRBJ1-5; possibly TRBD1 for D (5 bases). Germline V gene data show CDR1 as SGHDT and CDR2 as YYEEEE. CDR3 length: 15 residues. Trimming shortened V by 2 bases and J by 3 bases, and 12 bases separated the two germline ends. This CDR3 is CASSFRAGTNQPQHF. The CDR3 bases are TGTGCCAGCAGCTTTCGGGCAGGGACCAATCAGCCCCAGCATTTT.

The rearrangement uses TRBV4-2 and TRBJ2-3, with D possibly matching TRBD2 (5 bases). Trimming pared 4 bases from V and 8 bases from J, leaving 13 bases between. Germline CDR1 and CDR2: LGHNA and YNFKEQ. This CDR3 has 13 amino acids. The CDR3 DNA reads as TGTGCCAGCAGCCCAAGACTTGGAGGTACGCAGTATTTT. As protein: CASSPRLGGTQYF.

The CDR3, as DNA: TGTGCCAGCAGCCTCCGCATCGGACAGGCCTATGGCTACACCTTC. It is translated as CASSLRIGQAYGYTF. The rearrangement uses TRBV5-4 and TRBJ1-2; 7 nucleotides match TRBD1. The germline V gene encodes CDR1 SGHNT and CDR2 YYREEE (reference sequence). V was pared by 4 bases and J by 4 bases, with 10 bases of the junction left unmatched. The CDR3 consists of 15 residues.

The J gene is TRBJ2-7, the V gene TRBV27; 8 positions match TRBD2. The CDR3 length is 15 residues. Germline V CDR1 and CDR2: MNHEY, SMNVEV (reference sequence). Trimming took 5 bases from V and 0 from J; bases not matched to a gene: 6. In DNA, the CDR3 is TGTGCCAGCAGTCAAGCGGGGGCAAACTCCTACGAGCAGTACTTC. Amino acids: CASSQAGANSYEQYF.

This clone has a handful of counts. The V gene is TRBV5-1, the J gene TRBJ2-7, with a possible D match to TRBD1 (6 bases). There are 15 residues in the CDR3. Trimming stripped 0 bases from V and 7 bases from J, with 17 bases between. Looked up from germline, CDR1 is SGHRS and CDR2 is YFSETQ. The CDR3 nucleotides read TGCGCCAGCAGCTTGGGGCCTACAGGGACGGGGGAGCAGTACTTC. It translates to CASSLGPTGTGEQYF.

This clone was seen only a few times. The chain joins TRBV7-2 to TRBJ1-2, with D unresolved. Per germline, CDR1 SGHTA and CDR2 FQGNSA. This CDR3 has 13 amino acids. V shed 1 base and J shed 7 bases, with 10 bases lying between them. CDR3 coding DNA: TGTGCCAGCAGCTTAGGGCAGATGGGTGGCTACACCTTC. It codes for CASSLGQMGGYTF.

J is TRBJ2-6 and V is TRBV4-2; D is undetermined. V was clipped by 1 base and J by 0 bases, with 13 bases between them. The CDR3 length is 18 residues. Germline-derived CDR1 and CDR2 are LGHNA and YNFKEQ. CDR3 bases: TGTGCCAGCAGCCAAGGGACCGGACGGAGCTCTGGGGCCAACGTCCTGACTTTC. Amino acid sequence: CASSQGTGRSSGANVLTF.

This clone has only a few counts. V is TRBV6-5 and J is TRBJ1-6; maybe TRBD1 (5 bases). V lost 6 bases to trimming and J lost 4 bases, with 7 bases between them. Looked up from germline, CDR1 is MNHEY and CDR2 is SVGAGI. The CDR3 is made up of 13 amino acids. Here the CDR3 reads CASRWGYNSPLHF. DNA for the CDR3: TGTGCCAGCAGATGGGGGTATAATTCACCCCTCCACTTT.

Concerning this clone itself: At one boundary the junction diverges from the germline segment, which might be a read error. CDR3 loop: CASSLVGQNNYEQYF. The CDR3 nucleotides are TGTGCCAGCAGCTTGGTGGGACAGAATAACTACGAGCAGTACTTC. The chain uses TRBV5-3 and TRBJ2-7, with TRBD1 matching over 7 bases. TRBV5-3 is an open reading frame whose function is uncertain. CDR3 length equals 15 residues.

The chain combines TRBV30 with TRBJ1-5; possibly TRBD1 for D (5 bases). There are 15 residues in the CDR3. Trimming took off 3 bases at V and 3 bases at J, with 15 bases between the two ends. Per the germline V gene, CDR1 is GTSNPN and CDR2 is SVGIG (reference sequence). Written as DNA, the CDR3 is TGTGCCTGGAGCCTGGGGACTAGGGACAATCAGCCCCAGCATTTT. This encodes CAWSLGTRDNQPQHF.